This T cell receptor (beta chain) was documented in a study of blood T cell repertoires in COVID-19 (dated by TCRdb to about 2020). Regarding the research as a whole: Samples from collaborators originated in the United States, Italy and Spain and spanned both the acute and convalescent phases of COVID-19. A de-identified subject ID, COVID-19 status, age in years and sex were almost always included in the sample metadata. Where available, HLA class I and class II types were taken from metadata supplied by the sample provider and were not determined by assay-based typing. A freely available public database, intended as a resource for researchers studying the immune response to SARS-CoV-2, is where the repertoires were released. Samples came from the ongoing ImmuneRACE study (first 160 participants) plus 1,254 subjects from 6 global collaborators. The material from the prospective study consisted of cDNA or gDNA derived from T cells, B-cell-depleted T cells, or PBMCs. Subjects who had been exposed to COVID-19, were actively infected with it, or had recovered from it provided the deeply sampled blood TCRbeta repertoires that made up the dataset. The study at large found these results: How much clinical and demographic metadata was included differed by source and by participant, and the metadata was provided uncurated.

Each collaborating institution followed its own protocols to collect whole blood in K2EDTA tubes. For TCRbeta analysis, collaborators shipped samples as frozen whole blood, isolated PBMCs, or DNA extracted from either of those sample types. V is pruned by 3 bases and J by 1 base, leaving 5 bases of the junction without a gene match. CDR1 and CDR2 are drawn from the germline V gene: LGHNA, YNFKEQ. Its CDR3 holds 16 amino acids, cysteine through phenylalanine. Left in the record is the CDR3 DNA by itself, 48 bases read in frame from the first base. On this clone: Which antigen it targets is not known. Base qualities are not recorded, but no much larger clone differs from it by a single base.

TCRbeta CDR3 regions were amplified from genomic DNA by means of the immunoSEQ Assay, a bias-controlled multiplex PCR. The original pipeline was this. Nucleated cell counts per sample were estimated from amplification of reference gene primers within the assay. Sequence reads were collapsed and filtered to measure the absolute abundance of every unique TCRbeta CDR3 rearrangement. Productive Simpson clonality was computed per sample as the square root of Simpson's diversity index over productive rearrangements. This immuneACCESS table, as held by TCRdb, lists in-frame sequences with V and J called but not all clones. Of the missing ones, under half trace to an unresolved V gene in checked studies; the others have no known cause. V, J and clone size reflect that table, while D and trimming were determined from the DNA. The sample table records roughly 180,000 clones; around four fifths of these occur just once. The ten biggest clones cover about 4.8% of the sample.

Here the chain combines TRBV4-2 and TRBJ2-2; 7 of the junction bases match TRBD2. The sample consisted of peripheral blood. This receptor was identified in a woman aged 25 to 45 with acute or convalescent COVID-19. The CDR3 protein: CASSQRPGGNTGELFF. Here is the DNA: TGTGCCAGCAGCCAGAGACCGGGGGGGAACACCGGGGAGCTGTTTTTT.